This T cell receptor (beta chain) was retrieved from a study of identical twins. Study observations and caveats: Rather than following the same donors, the conclusions depended on cross-sectional statistical analysis. Reduced insertions were recorded for abundant cord blood beta clonotypes, with no such pattern in memory repertoires.

About this clonotype: Antigen specificity is unknown.

TCRdb analysed the 5' RACE reads with MiXCR anew, one entry per CDR3 protein. The sample consists of about 520,000 distinct CDR3 sequences, 22% of them appearing once. The CDR3 has 16 residues. The V gene end was trimmed by 6 bases and the J gene end by 1 base; junction bases not matched to a gene: 5. A further study also used this sample, focusing on T cells expressing NK-cell markers.

The sequenced sample was CD4+ T cells sorted from blood. The sequence was obtained from a woman under 30 in good health. The rearrangement joins TRBV12-3 or TRBV12-4 to TRBJ2-2, with 10 bases that match TRBD2. The CDR3: CASRPGLAVNTGELFF. For the CDR3, the DNA is TGTGCCAGCAGACCCGGACTAGCGGTGAACACCGGGGAGCTGTTTTTT.